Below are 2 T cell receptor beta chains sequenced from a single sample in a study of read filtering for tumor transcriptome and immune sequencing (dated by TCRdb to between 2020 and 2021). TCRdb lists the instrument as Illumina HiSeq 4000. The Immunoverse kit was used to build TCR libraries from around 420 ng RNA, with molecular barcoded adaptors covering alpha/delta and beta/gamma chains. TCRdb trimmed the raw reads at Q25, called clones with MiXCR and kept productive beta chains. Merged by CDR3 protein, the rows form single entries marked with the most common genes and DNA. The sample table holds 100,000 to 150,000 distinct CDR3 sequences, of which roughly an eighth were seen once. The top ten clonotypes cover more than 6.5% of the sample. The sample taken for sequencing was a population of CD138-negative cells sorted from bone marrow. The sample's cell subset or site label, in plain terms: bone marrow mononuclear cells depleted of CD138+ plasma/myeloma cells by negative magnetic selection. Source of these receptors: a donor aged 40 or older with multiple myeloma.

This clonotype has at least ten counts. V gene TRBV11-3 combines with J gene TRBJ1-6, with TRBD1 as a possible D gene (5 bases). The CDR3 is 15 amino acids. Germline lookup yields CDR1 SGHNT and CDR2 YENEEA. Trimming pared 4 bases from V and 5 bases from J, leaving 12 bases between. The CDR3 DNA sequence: TGTGCCAGCAGCTCCTACAAGACAGATAATTCACCCCTCCACTTT. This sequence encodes CASSSYKTDNSPLHF.

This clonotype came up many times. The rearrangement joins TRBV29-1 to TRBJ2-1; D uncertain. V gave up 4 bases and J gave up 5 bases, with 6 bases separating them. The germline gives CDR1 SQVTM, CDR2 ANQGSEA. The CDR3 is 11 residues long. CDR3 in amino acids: CSVAIDNEQFF. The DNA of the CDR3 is TGCAGCGTTGCGATCGACAATGAGCAGTTCTTC.